Listed here is a single T cell receptor beta chain. The antigen is not known. The record originates from a study of T cell responses to AZD1222 COVID-19 vaccine. Study-wide results and limits: At study baseline, merely a handful of AZD1222 recipients were seropositive.

Here immunoSEQ multiplex PCR was the method, and the copy in TCRdb shows in-frame clones only, minus some. The sample yields tens of thousands of clones, approximately 83% seen once. Trimming left V 4 bases short and J 4 bases short, with 12 bases between. The germline gives CDR1 SGHDN, CDR2 FVKESK. The CDR3 extends over 14 amino acids. This receptor was obtained from an adult who received the AZD1222 COVID-19 vaccine. The chain combines TRBV14 with TRBJ2-3; unclear D gene. The input for sequencing was peripheral blood, taken 28 days after the second AZD1222 dose. The CDR3 here is CASSPIRAADTQYF. As DNA, the CDR3 is TGTGCCAGCAGCCCCATCCGTGCGGCAGATACGCAGTATTTT.